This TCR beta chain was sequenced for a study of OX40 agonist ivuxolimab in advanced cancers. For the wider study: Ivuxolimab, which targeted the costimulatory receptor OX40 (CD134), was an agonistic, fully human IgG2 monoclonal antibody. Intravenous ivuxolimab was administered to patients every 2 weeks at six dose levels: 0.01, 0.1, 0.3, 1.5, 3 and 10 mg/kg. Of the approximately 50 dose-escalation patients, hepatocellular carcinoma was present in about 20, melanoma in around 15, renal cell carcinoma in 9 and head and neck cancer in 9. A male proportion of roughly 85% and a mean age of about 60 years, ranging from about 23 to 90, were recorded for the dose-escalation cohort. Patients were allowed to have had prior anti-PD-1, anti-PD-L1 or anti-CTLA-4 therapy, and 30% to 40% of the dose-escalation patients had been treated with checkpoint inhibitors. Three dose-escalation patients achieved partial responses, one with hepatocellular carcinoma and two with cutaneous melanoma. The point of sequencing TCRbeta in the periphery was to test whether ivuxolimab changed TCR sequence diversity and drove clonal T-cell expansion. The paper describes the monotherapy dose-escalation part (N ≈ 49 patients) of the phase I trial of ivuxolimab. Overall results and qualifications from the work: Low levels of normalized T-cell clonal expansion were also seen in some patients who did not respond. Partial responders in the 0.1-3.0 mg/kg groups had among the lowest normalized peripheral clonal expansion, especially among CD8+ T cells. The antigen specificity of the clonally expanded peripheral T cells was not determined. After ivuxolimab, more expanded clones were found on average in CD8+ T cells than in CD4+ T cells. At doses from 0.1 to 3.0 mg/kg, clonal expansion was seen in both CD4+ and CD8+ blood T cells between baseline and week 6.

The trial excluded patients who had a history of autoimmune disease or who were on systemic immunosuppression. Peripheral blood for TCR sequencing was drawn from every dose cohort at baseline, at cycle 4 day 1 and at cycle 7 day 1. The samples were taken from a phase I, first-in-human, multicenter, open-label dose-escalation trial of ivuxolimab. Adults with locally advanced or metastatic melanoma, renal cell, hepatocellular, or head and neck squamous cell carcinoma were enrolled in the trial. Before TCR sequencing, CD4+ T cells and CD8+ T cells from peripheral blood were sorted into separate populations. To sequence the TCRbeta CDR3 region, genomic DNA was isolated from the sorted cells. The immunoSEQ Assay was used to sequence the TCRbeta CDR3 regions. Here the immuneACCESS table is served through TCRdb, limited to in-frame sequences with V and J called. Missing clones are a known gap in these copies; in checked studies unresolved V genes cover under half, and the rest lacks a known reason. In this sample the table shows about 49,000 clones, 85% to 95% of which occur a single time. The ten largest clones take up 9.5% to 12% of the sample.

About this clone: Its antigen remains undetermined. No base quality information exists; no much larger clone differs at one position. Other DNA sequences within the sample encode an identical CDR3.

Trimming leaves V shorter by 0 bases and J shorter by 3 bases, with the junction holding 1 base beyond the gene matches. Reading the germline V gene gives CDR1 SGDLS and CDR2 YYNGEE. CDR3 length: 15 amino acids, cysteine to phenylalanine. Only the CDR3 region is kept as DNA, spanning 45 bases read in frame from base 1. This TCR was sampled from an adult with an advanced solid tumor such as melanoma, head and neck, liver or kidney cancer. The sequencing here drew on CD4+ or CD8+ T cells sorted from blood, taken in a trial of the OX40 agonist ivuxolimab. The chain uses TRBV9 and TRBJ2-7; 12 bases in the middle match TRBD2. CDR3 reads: CASSVGTSGNYEQYF. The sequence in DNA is TGTGCCAGCAGCGTAGGGACTAGCGGGAACTACGAGCAGTACTTC.